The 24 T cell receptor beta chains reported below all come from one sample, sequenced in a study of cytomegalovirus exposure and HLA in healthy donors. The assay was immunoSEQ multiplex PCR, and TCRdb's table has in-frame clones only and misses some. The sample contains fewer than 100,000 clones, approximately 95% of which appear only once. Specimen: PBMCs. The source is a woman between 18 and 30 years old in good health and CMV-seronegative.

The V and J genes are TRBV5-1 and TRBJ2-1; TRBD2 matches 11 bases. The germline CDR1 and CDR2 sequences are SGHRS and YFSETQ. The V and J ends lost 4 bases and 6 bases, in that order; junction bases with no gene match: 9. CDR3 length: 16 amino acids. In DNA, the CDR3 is TGCGCCAGCAGCCCCGGGACTAGCGGTCCAAGCAATGAGCAGTTCTTC. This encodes CASSPGTSGPSNEQFF.

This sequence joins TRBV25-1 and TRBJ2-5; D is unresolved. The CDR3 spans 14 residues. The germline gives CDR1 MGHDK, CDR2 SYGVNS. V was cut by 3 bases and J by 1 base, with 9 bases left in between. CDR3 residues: CASSDMQVQETQYF. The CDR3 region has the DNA TGTGCCAGCAGTGATATGCAGGTCCAAGAGACCCAGTACTTC.

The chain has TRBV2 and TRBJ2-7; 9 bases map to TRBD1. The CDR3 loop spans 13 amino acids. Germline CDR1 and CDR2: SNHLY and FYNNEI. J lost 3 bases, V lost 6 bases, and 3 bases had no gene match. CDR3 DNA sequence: TGTGCCAGCAGGATGACAGGGGGCTACGAGCAGTACTTC. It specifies CASRMTGGYEQYF.

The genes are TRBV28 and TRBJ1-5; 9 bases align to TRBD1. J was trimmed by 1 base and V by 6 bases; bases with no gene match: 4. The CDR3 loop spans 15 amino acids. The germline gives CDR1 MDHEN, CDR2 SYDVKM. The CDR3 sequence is CASRGTGPSNQPQHF. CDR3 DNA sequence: TGTGCCAGCAGGGGGACAGGGCCAAGCAATCAGCCCCAGCATTTT.

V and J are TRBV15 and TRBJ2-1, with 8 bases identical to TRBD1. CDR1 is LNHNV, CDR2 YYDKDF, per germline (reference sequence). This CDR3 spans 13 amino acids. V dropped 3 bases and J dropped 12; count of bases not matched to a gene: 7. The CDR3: CATSSDRDRSQFF. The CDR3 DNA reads TGTGCCACCAGCAGTGACCGGGACAGGTCGCAGTTCTTC.

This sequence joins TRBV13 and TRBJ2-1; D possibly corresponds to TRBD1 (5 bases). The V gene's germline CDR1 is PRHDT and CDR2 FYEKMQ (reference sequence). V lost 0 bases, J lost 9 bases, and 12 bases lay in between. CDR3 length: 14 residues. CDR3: CASSLGLRGSEQFF. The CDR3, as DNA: TGTGCCAGCAGCTTAGGCCTAAGGGGAAGTGAGCAGTTCTTC.

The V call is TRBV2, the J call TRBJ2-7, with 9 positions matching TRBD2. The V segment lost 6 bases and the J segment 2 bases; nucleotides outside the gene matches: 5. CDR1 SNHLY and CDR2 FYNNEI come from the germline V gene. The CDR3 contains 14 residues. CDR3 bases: TGTGCCAGCAGGACTAGCGGCACACCCTACGAGCAGTACTTC. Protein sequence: CASRTSGTPYEQYF.

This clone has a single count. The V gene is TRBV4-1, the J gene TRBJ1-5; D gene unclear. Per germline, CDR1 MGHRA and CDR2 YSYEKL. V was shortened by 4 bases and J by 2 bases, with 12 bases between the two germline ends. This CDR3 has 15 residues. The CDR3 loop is CASSPLGSGNQPQHF. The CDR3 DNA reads TGCGCCAGCAGCCCTCTCGGGAGTGGCAATCAGCCCCAGCATTTT.

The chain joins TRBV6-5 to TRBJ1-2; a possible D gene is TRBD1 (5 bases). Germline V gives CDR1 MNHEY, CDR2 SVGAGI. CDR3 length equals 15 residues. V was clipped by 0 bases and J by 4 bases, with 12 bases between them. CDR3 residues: CASSYSTSTAYGYTF. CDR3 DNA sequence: TGTGCCAGCAGTTACTCGACTTCGACAGCCTATGGCTACACCTTC.

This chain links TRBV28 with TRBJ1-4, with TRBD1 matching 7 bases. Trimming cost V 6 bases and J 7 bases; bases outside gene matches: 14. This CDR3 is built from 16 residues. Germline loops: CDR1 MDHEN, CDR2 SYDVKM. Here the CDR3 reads CASSPFWTGEIEKLFF. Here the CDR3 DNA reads TGTGCCAGCAGCCCGTTTTGGACAGGAGAGATTGAAAAACTGTTTTTT.

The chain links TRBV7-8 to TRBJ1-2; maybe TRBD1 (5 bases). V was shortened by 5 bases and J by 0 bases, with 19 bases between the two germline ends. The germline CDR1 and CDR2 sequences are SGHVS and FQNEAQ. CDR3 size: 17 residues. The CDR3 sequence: CASSPVFGGIANYGYTF. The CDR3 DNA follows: TGTGCCAGCAGCCCCGTTTTCGGGGGGATAGCTAACTATGGCTACACCTTC.

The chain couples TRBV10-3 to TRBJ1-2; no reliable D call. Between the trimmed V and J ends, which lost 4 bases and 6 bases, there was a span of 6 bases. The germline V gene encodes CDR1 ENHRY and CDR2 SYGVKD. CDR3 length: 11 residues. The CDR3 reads CAISGGDGYTF. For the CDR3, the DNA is TGTGCCATCAGTGGGGGAGATGGCTACACCTTC.

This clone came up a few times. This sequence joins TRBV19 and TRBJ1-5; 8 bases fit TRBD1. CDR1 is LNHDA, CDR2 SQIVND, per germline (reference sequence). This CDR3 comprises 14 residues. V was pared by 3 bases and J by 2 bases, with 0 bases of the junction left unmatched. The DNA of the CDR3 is TGTGCCAGTAGTATGGGACAGGGCAATCAGCCCCAGCATTTT. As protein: CASSMGQGNQPQHF.

The DNA for the CDR3 is TGTGCCTGGAGTGTGGGACATACAGATACGCAGTATTTT. This codes for CAWSVGHTDTQYF. This sequence joins TRBV30 and TRBJ2-3; D is perhaps TRBD1 (6 bases). Trimming cost V 0 bases and J 3 bases, with 7 bases left between them. The length of the CDR3 is 13 residues. Germline CDR1 reads GTSNPN; CDR2 reads SVGIG (reference sequence).

CDR3 nucleotide sequence: TGCGCCAGCAGCCAAAGGGCTAGCGGGGGGGCATACAATGAGCAGTTCTTC. Amino acids: CASSQRASGGAYNEQFF. The chain is built from TRBV4-1 and TRBJ2-1; the match to TRBD2 covers 12 bases. This CDR3 spans 17 amino acids. The J segment lost 4 bases and the V segment lost 2 bases, leaving 6 bases of the junction unmatched. Germline loops: CDR1 MGHRA, CDR2 YSYEKL.

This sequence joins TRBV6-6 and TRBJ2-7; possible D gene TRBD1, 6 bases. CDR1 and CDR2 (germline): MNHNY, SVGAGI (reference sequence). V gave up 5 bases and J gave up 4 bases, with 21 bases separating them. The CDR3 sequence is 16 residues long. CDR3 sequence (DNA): TGTGCCAGCAGTCAATCCTCAGGGGTTTCAGTTTACGAGCAGTACTTC. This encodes CASSQSSGVSVYEQYF.

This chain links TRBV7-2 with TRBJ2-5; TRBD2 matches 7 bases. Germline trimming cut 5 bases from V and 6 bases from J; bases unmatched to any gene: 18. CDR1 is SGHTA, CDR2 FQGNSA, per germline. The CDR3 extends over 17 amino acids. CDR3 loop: CASSPAAGSRIGKTQYF. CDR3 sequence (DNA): TGTGCCAGCAGCCCGGCAGCGGGGAGTAGGATTGGAAAGACCCAGTACTTC.

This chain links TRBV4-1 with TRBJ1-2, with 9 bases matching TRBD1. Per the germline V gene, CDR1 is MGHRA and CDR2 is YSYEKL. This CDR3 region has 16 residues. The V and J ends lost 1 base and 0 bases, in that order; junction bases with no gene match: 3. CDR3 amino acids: CASSQAGTGSNYGYTF. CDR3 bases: TGCGCCAGCAGCCAAGCCGGGACAGGGTCTAACTATGGCTACACCTTC.

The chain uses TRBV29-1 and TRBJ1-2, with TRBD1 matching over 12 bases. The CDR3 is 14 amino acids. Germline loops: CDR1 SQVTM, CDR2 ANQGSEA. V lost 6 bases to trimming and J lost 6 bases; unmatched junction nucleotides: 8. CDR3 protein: CSVERGQGANGYTF. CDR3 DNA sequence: TGCAGCGTCGAACGGGGACAGGGGGCCAATGGCTACACCTTC.

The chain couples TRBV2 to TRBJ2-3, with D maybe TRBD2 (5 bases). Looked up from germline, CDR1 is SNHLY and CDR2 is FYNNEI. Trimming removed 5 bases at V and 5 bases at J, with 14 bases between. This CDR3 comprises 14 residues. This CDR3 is CASSMRVGQDTQYF. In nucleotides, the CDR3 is TGTGCCAGCAGTATGAGGGTAGGGCAAGATACGCAGTATTTT. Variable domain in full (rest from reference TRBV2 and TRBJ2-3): EPEVTQTPSHQVTQMGQEVILRCVPISNHLYFYWYRQILGQKVEFLVSFYNNEISEKSEIFDDQFSVERPDGSNFTLKIRSTKLEDSAMYFCASSMRVGQDTQYFGPGTRLTVL.

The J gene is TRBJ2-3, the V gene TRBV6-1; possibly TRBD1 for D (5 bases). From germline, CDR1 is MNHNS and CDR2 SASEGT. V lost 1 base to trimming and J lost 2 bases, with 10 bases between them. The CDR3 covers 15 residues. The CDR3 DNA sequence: TGTGCCAGCAGTGAAGTCCAGGGATCCACAGATACGCAGTATTTT. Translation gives CASSEVQGSTDTQYF.

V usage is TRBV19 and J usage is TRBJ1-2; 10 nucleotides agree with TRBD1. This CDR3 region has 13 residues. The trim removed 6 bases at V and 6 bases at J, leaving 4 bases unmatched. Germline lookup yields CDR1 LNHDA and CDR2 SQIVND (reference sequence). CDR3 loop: CASRRQGANGYTF. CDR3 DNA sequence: TGTGCCAGTAGGAGACAGGGGGCGAATGGCTACACCTTC.

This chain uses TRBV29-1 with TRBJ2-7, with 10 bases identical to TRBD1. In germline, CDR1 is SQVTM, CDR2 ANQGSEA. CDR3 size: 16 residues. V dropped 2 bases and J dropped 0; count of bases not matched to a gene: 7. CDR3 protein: CSVEYTGTGASYEQYF. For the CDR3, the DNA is TGCAGCGTTGAATATACCGGGACAGGGGCCTCCTACGAGCAGTACTTC.

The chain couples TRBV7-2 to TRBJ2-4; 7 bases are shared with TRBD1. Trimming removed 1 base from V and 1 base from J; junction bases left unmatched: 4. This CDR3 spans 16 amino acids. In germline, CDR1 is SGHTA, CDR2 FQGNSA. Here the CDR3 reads CASSLGPTGAKNIQYF. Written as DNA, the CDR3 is TGTGCCAGCAGCTTAGGGCCGACAGGGGCCAAAAACATTCAGTACTTC.